The clone carrying this T cell receptor (beta chain) was counted many times. Using its own MiXCR run on the 5' RACE reads, TCRdb lists one record per CDR3 protein. Among 70,000 to 95,000 distinct CDR3 sequences, roughly 13% were seen once, and the ten largest hold roughly 5%. V was pared by 5 bases and J by 7 bases, with 14 bases between. The CDR3 contains 14 residues. Time point of the sample: longitudinal time-point 2. This sample is drawn from a study of neurological immune-mediated disorders. The chain carries TRBV12-3 or TRBV12-4 and TRBJ1-4; D gene unclear. The sequence came from a female donor with HTLV-1-associated myelopathy (HAM/TSP). The sample was PBMCs. DNA for the CDR3: TGTGCCAGCAGTGAGATAACCCCAGGTGAAAAACTGTTTTTT. Its protein is CASSEITPGEKLFF.